What follows are 26 T cell receptor beta chains derived from one specimen sequenced in a study of cytomegalovirus exposure and HLA in healthy donors. PCR involved 60 Vbeta and 13 Jbeta primers. Sequencing was performed with immunoSEQ multiplex PCR; in TCRdb, only in-frame clones are kept and a portion is missing. The sample lists about 230,000 clones, just under 85% seen once, with 0.58% in the top ten. Sequencing was done on a sample of PBMCs. These receptors came from a woman between 35 and 50 years old in good health and CMV-seronegative.

The rearrangement uses TRBV6-1 and TRBJ1-6; a possible D gene is TRBD1 (6 bases). This CDR3 contains 12 residues. The germline V and J ends were trimmed by 1 base and 12 bases, with 7 bases remaining between them. Germline CDR1 is MNHNS and CDR2 is SASEGT. Here the CDR3 DNA reads TGTGCCAGCAGTGAAGGGGGGCTACCCCTCCACTTT. Protein: CASSEGGLPLHF.

This clone was seen just once. The chain is built from TRBV19 and TRBJ1-5; D remains ambiguous. CDR3 length: 13 amino acids. Trimming took 3 bases from V and 0 from J, leaving 3 bases between them. Germline V gene lookup returns CDR1 LNHDA and CDR2 SQIVND (reference sequence). The DNA of the CDR3 is TGTGCCAGTAGTATTAGTAGCAATCAGCCCCAGCATTTT. It encodes CASSISSNQPQHF. The full variable domain, its missing parts supplied by reference TRBV19 and TRBJ1-5, is DGGITQSPKYLFRKEGQNVTLSCEQNLNHDAMYWYRQDPGQGLRLIYYSQIVNDFQKGDIAEGYSVSREKKESFPLTVTSAQKNPTAFYLCASSISSNQPQHFGDGTRLSIL.

This sequence joins TRBV6-5 and TRBJ1-1, with D perhaps matching TRBD1 (6 bases). Between the trimmed V and J ends, which lost 4 bases and 1 base, there was a span of 16 bases. The CDR3 spans 16 residues. Germline loops: CDR1 MNHEY, CDR2 SVGAGI. The CDR3 DNA reads as TGTGCCAGCAGTTCGGGCGCCGGGACATCGAACACTGAAGCTTTCTTT. Amino acids: CASSSGAGTSNTEAFF.

CDR3: CASSLGTSAEQYF. CDR3 bases: TGTGCCAGCAGCTTGGGGACATCTGCCGAGCAGTACTTC. The chain carries TRBV5-5 and TRBJ2-7, with D possibly being TRBD1 (5 bases). CDR3 length: 13 residues. V was pared by 0 bases and J by 6 bases, with 10 bases between. Germline lookup yields CDR1 SGHKS and CDR2 YYEKEE (reference sequence).

The chain links TRBV5-1 to TRBJ2-1; 7 bases are a match to TRBD1. This CDR3 comprises 16 residues. Germline values: CDR1 SGHRS, CDR2 YFSETQ. V shed 2 bases and J 0 bases; nucleotides not matched to a gene: 5. The DNA for the CDR3 is TGCGCCAGCAGCTTACAGGGGCTAAGCTCCTACAATGAGCAGTTCTTC. Translating gives CASSLQGLSSYNEQFF.

The V call is TRBV5-1, the J call TRBJ2-7, with a tentative D call TRBD1 (5 bases). Germline CDR1 and CDR2: SGHRS and YFSETQ. V lost 5 bases to trimming and J lost 7 bases, with 13 bases between them. This CDR3 comprises 12 residues. In nucleotides, the CDR3 is TGCGCCAGCAGATTAACTGGGGCGGAGCAGTACTTC. Residues: CASRLTGAEQYF.

The chain employs TRBV5-5 and TRBJ1-1, with TRBD1 matching 9 bases. CDR3 length: 16 amino acids. With V trimmed by 2 bases and J by 3 bases, 8 bases remained unmatched. The germline CDR1 and CDR2 sequences are SGHKS and YYEKEE (reference sequence). Here the CDR3 DNA reads TGTGCCAGCAGCTTTACCGGGACAGGGTGGCACACTGAAGCTTTCTTT. Its protein product is CASSFTGTGWHTEAFF.

This chain joins TRBV30 and TRBJ1-4, with D tentatively TRBD1 (6 bases). V was trimmed by 5 bases and J by 8 bases, leaving 12 bases between them. Germline values: CDR1 GTSNPN, CDR2 SVGIG (reference sequence). The CDR3 has 12 amino acids. For the CDR3, the DNA is TGTGCCTGGGCAACTACAGGGGAAAAACTGTTTTTT. This gives the protein CAWATTGEKLFF.

The chain uses TRBV7-6 and TRBJ2-7, with 9 bases lining up with TRBD1. The CDR3 loop spans 15 amino acids. Germline assignment: CDR1 SGHVS and CDR2 FNYEAQ. Trimming at V came to 4 bases and at J to 2 bases, leaving 6 bases not matched to a gene. The CDR3, as DNA: TGTGCCAGCAGCTCGACCGGGACAGGGACCTACGAGCAGTACTTC. It specifies CASSSTGTGTYEQYF.

The chain combines TRBV19 with TRBJ2-1; D call uncertain. The CDR3 spans 12 residues. Trimming pared 5 bases from V and 6 bases from J, leaving 8 bases between. Germline V gene sequence: CDR1 LNHDA, CDR2 SQIVND (reference sequence). The CDR3 DNA reads as TGTGCCAGTAGTGCCCGAGGCAATGAGCAGTTCTTC. It codes for CASSARGNEQFF.

CDR3 nucleotide sequence: TGTGCCAGTAGCTTCTTATCGACAGGGGCCAGCTCCTATAATTCACCCCTCCACTTT. Its translation is CASSFLSTGASSYNSPLHF. The J gene is TRBJ1-6, the V gene TRBV19; 8 positions match TRBD1. The trim removed 6 bases at V and 0 bases at J, leaving 13 bases unmatched. This CDR3 comprises 19 residues. The germline V gene encodes CDR1 LNHDA and CDR2 SQIVND (reference sequence).

This chain joins TRBV11-2 and TRBJ2-7; 8 bases match TRBD1. The CDR3 is made up of 15 amino acids. Trimming removed 4 bases from V and 0 bases from J; junction bases left unmatched: 5. Looked up from germline, CDR1 is SGHAT and CDR2 is FQNNGV. DNA of the CDR3: TGTGCCAGCAGCTCGACAGGGGAAGGCTCCTACGAGCAGTACTTC. The encoded protein is CASSSTGEGSYEQYF.

This chain connects TRBV29-1 to TRBJ2-1; 12 positions match TRBD2. J lost 0 bases, V lost 3 bases, and 3 bases had no gene match. Looked up from germline, CDR1 is SQVTM and CDR2 is ANQGSEA. The CDR3 runs 16 residues. In nucleotides, the CDR3 is TGCAGCGTTGACAGGACTAGCGGGGACTCCTACAATGAGCAGTTCTTC. Translation gives CSVDRTSGDSYNEQFF.

The chain combines TRBV30 with TRBJ1-2; D not certain. Per the germline V gene, CDR1 is GTSNPN and CDR2 is SVGIG (reference sequence). Trimming shortened V by 5 bases and J by 2 bases, and 6 bases separated the two germline ends. The CDR3 sequence is 11 residues long. The CDR3 is CAWYANYGYTF. CDR3 DNA sequence: TGTGCCTGGTATGCGAACTATGGCTACACCTTC. Full variable domain (rest looked up from reference TRBV30 and TRBJ1-2): SQTIHQWPATLVQPVGSPLSLECTVEGTSNPNLYWYRQAAGRGLQLLFYSVGIGQISSEVPQNLSASRPQDRQFILSSKKLLLSDSGFYLCAWYANYGYTFGSGTRLTVV.

As for this clone: The junction differs from germline at one of its ends, possibly a read error. The chain is built from TRBV29-1 and TRBJ1-1; no definite D call. The CDR3 totals 10 residues. The germline V gene encodes CDR1 SQVTM and CDR2 ANQGSEA. DNA of the CDR3: TGCAGCGTTGAAGAGGCTGAAGTTTTCTTT. Translating it yields CSVEEAEVFF. Complete variable domain (other parts from reference TRBV29-1 and TRBJ1-1): SAVISQKPSRDICQRGTSLTIQCQVDSQVTMMFWYRQQPGQSLTLIATANQGSEATYESGFVIDKFPISRPNLTFSTLTVSNMSPEDSSIYLCSVEEAEVFFGQGTRLTVV.

This chain connects TRBV19 to TRBJ2-3, with 14 bases aligning to TRBD2. From germline, CDR1 is LNHDA and CDR2 SQIVND (reference sequence). Trimming cost V 3 bases and J 4 bases; bases outside gene matches: 9. The CDR3 is 18 residues long. This CDR3 is CASSMGTSGGSHADTQYF. The DNA for the CDR3 is TGTGCCAGTAGTATGGGGACTAGCGGGGGTTCACACGCAGATACGCAGTATTTT.

The CDR3 spells CAISESWTASDYNEQFF. The CDR3 DNA reads as TGTGCCATCAGTGAGTCCTGGACTGCGAGCGACTACAATGAGCAGTTCTTC. This sequence joins TRBV10-3 and TRBJ2-1, with D tentatively TRBD2 (5 bases). Trimming removed 0 bases from V and 3 bases from J, with 15 bases in between. Germline loops: CDR1 ENHRY, CDR2 SYGVKD. The CDR3 has 17 residues.

The chain is built from TRBV19 and TRBJ1-2, with TRBD1 matching over 10 bases. Germline V CDR1 and CDR2: LNHDA, SQIVND (reference sequence). The CDR3 is 12 amino acids. With V trimmed by 8 bases and J by 8 bases, 5 bases remained unmatched. The CDR3 nucleotides read TGTGCCAGTTTCGACAGGGGGCACGGCTACACCTTC. Protein: CASFDRGHGYTF.

The genes are TRBV7-9 and TRBJ2-3, with D tentatively TRBD1 (5 bases). The CDR3 runs 15 residues. Trimming pared 1 base from V and 9 bases from J, leaving 17 bases between. The germline gives CDR1 SEHNR, CDR2 FQNEAQ (reference sequence). CDR3 region: CASSLDPQVTHTQYF. CDR3 nucleotide sequence: TGTGCCAGCAGCTTAGACCCACAGGTAACACACACGCAGTATTTT.

The chain carries TRBV4-1 and TRBJ1-1; D unresolved. The V gene's germline CDR1 is MGHRA and CDR2 YSYEKL. V was clipped by 0 bases and J by 4 bases, with 12 bases between them. This CDR3 contains 15 residues. The CDR3 sequence is CASSQEFREGTEAFF. In DNA, the CDR3 is TGCGCCAGCAGCCAAGAATTCCGGGAAGGCACTGAAGCTTTCTTT.

The chain carries TRBV11-2 and TRBJ1-4; 8 positions match TRBD1. The CDR3 totals 15 residues. Germline CDR1 is SGHAT and CDR2 is FQNNGV. The J segment lost 2 bases and the V segment lost 5 bases, leaving 4 bases of the junction unmatched. CDR3 sequence (DNA): TGTGCCAGCAGCCCCCGACAGGGGACTAATGAAAAACTGTTTTTT. It translates to CASSPRQGTNEKLFF.

The chain has TRBV7-2 and TRBJ2-7, with TRBD1 as a possible D gene (6 bases). CDR1 and CDR2 from the germline V gene are SGHTA and FQGNSA. This CDR3 contains 13 residues. V was cut by 5 bases and J by 3 bases, with 11 bases left in between. The CDR3 bases are TGTGCCAGCAGCGAGAGGACAGTCTACGAGCAGTACTTC. This encodes CASSERTVYEQYF.

The chain uses TRBV12-5 and TRBJ2-1, with 11 nucleotides matching TRBD1. Germline V gene lookup returns CDR1 LGHNT and CDR2 FRNRAP. Trimming took 6 bases from V and 3 from J; bases not matched to a gene: 10. CDR3 length: 17 residues. The CDR3 nucleotides read TGTGCTAGTGGCCGAAATACCGGGACAGGGGGCTACAATGAGCAGTTCTTC. As protein: CASGRNTGTGGYNEQFF.

This sequence joins TRBV19 and TRBJ2-2; TRBD2 agrees at 8 bases. The CDR3 totals 15 residues. V lost 6 bases to trimming and J lost 8 bases; unmatched junction nucleotides: 11. From germline, CDR1 is LNHDA and CDR2 SQIVND (reference sequence). In nucleotides, the CDR3 is TGTGCCAGTAGCCCTCTGGTCGGGGGGGCGGGGGAGCTGTTTTTT. This encodes CASSPLVGGAGELFF.

The V gene is TRBV9, the J gene TRBJ2-7; TRBD1 is a possible D gene (5 bases). CDR1 and CDR2 from the germline V gene are SGDLS and YYNGEE. The CDR3 runs 14 residues. The V end lost 3 bases, the J end lost 3 bases, and 13 bases lay between the germline ends. The CDR3 here is CASSASGSGYEQYF. The CDR3 nucleotides read TGTGCCAGCAGCGCCTCAGGGTCGGGCTACGAGCAGTACTTC.

The V gene is TRBV11-2, the J gene TRBJ1-6; 9 nucleotides match TRBD1. The germline V gene has CDR1 SGHAT and CDR2 FQNNGV. Unmatched junction bases numbered 12, after V lost 2 bases and J lost 10 bases. The CDR3 runs 17 residues. The CDR3 is CASSLRVWGTGYSPLHF. The CDR3 bases are TGTGCCAGCAGCTTAAGAGTCTGGGGGACAGGGTACTCACCCCTCCACTTT.